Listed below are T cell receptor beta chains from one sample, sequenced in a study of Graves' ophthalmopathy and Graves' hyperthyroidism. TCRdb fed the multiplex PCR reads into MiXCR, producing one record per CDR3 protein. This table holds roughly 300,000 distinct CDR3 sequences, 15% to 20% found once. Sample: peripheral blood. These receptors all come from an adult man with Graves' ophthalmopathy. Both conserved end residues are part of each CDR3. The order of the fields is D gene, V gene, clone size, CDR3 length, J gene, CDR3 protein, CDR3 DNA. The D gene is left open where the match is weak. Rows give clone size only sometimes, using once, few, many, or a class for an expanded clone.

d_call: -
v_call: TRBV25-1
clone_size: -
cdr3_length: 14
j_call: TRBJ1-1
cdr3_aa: CASRPVGVSTEAFF
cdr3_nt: TGTGCCAGTCGTCCTGTGGGGGTAAGCACTGAAGCTTTCTTT

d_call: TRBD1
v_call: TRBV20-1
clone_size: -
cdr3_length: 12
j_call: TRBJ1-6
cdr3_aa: CSAPDRVDVLHF
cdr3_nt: TGCAGTGCTCCGGACAGGGTGGATGTCCTCCACTTT

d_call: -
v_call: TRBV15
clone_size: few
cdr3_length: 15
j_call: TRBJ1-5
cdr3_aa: CATSDGGGSGQPQHF
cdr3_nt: TGTGCCACCAGCGATGGCGGAGGGTCGGGTCAGCCCCAGCATTTT

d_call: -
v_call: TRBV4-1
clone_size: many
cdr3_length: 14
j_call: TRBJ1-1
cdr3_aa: CASSQVSTNTEAFF
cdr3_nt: TGCGCCAGCAGCCAAGTAAGCACGAACACTGAAGCTTTCTTT

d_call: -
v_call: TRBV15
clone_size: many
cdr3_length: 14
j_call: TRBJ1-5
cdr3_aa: CATSRGDSNQPQHF
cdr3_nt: TGTGCCACCAGCAGAGGGGATAGCAATCAGCCCCAGCATTTT

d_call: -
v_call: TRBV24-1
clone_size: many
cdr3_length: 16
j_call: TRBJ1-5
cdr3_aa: CATSAAAGDGNQPQHF
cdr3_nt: TGTGCCACCAGTGCCGCGGCGGGGGATGGCAATCAGCCCCAGCATTTT

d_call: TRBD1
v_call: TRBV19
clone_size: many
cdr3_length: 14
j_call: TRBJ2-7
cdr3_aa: CASSMGQVSYEQYF
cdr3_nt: TGTGCCAGTAGTATGGGACAGGTTTCCTACGAGCAGTACTTC

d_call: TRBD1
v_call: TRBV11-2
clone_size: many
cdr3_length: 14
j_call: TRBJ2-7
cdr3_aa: CASSPGQGVDEQYF
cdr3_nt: TGTGCCAGCAGCCCGGGACAGGGGGTCGACGAGCAGTACTTC

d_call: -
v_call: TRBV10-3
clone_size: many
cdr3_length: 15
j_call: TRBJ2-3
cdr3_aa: CAISEGRGQQDTQYF
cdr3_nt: TGTGCCATCAGTGAGGGGAGGGGACAGCAAGATACGCAGTATTTT

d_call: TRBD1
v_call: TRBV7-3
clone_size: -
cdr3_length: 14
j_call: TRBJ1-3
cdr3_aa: CASSRDRGANTIYF
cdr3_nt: TGTGCCAGCAGCCGGGACAGGGGAGCGAACACCATATATTTT

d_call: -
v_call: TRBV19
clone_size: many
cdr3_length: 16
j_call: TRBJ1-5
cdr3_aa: CASSVATGYSNQPQHF
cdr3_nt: TGTGCCAGTAGTGTGGCGACAGGTTATAGCAATCAGCCCCAGCATTTT

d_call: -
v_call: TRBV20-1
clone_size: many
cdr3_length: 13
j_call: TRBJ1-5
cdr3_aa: CSAIQGGNQPQHF
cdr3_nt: TGCAGTGCTATACAGGGCGGCAATCAGCCCCAGCATTTT

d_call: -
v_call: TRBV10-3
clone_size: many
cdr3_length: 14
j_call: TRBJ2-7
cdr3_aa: CAISEGRQGYEQYF
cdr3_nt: TGTGCCATCAGTGAAGGTCGGCAGGGGTACGAGCAGTACTTC

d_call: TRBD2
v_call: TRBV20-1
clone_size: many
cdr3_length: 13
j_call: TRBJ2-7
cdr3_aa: CSAERLAAYEQYF
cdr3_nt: TGCAGTGCTGAGCGACTAGCGGCCTACGAGCAGTACTTC

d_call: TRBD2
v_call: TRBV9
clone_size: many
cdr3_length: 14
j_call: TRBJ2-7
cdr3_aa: CASSAGGSVYEQYF
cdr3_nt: TGTGCCAGCAGCGCGGGGGGTAGCGTCTACGAGCAGTACTTC

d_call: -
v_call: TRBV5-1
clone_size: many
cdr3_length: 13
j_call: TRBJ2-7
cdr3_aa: CASSNSGRYEQYF
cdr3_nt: TGCGCCAGCAGCAACTCGGGACGGTACGAGCAGTACTTC